This entry is about one T cell receptor beta chain. Its target is not known. This sample was included in a study of cytomegalovirus exposure and HLA in healthy donors. Study-level points and caveats: With DRB1 most and HLA-C fewest, TCR association rates differed between HLA loci in a later analysis.

Primers included in the PCR were 60 Vbeta and 13 Jbeta primers. Original analysis: Around 83 million unique TCR beta chains, 9.5 million to 14 million shared, were counted in a later analysis. The method was immunoSEQ multiplex PCR; TCRdb's version includes in-frame clones alone and lacks a portion of them. V, J and clone size were drawn from that table, and D and trimming were deduced from the DNA. The sample shows 110,000 to 150,000 clones, 70% of them seen only once. CDR1 is LNHDA and CDR2 is SQIVND in the germline V gene (reference sequence). The CDR3 is made up of 14 amino acids. V was shortened by 7 bases and J by 0 bases, with 12 bases between the two germline ends.

The source of this sequence is a woman in her fifties or sixties in good health and CMV-seropositive. Sequenced material: PBMCs. J is TRBJ1-1 and V is TRBV19; a weak D match, TRBD1 (5 bases). The CDR3 nucleotides read TGTGCCAGTACCCCGACAGTTATGAACACTGAAGCTTTCTTT. It yields the protein CASTPTVMNTEAFF.